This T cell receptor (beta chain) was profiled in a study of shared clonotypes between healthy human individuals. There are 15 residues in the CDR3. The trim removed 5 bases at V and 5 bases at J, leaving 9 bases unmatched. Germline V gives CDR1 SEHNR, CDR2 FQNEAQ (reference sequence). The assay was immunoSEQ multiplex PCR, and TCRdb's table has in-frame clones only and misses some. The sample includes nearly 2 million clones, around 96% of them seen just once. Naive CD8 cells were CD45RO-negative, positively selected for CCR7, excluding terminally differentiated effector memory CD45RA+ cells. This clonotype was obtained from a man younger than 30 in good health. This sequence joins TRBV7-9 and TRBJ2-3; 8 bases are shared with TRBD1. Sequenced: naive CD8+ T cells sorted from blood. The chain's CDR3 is CASSPTGAGIDTQYF. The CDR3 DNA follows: TGTGCCAGCAGCCCGACAGGGGCGGGGATAGATACGCAGTATTTT.